These 25 T cell receptor beta chains share one sample of origin, sequenced in a study of CD8 T cells in acute hepatitis C reinfection. General study findings and limits: TRBV04 and TRBV06 were preferentially used in all groups, not explained by naive pool overrepresentation.

The time point: acute HCV infection, within 168 days of estimated infection date. Sequencing of hepatitis C virus-specific cells was done ex vivo rather than after in vitro expansion. Libraries were prepared by immunoSEQ multiplex PCR; TCRdb keeps only in-frame clonotypes and omits some of them. The data hold over a thousand clones, with 45% to 60% observed a single time. Specimen: HCV NS3-1073 tetramer-sorted CD8+ T cells from PBMCs, collected during acute infection. These receptors were obtained from a woman between 18 and 29 years old with chronic hepatitis C.

This sequence joins TRBV4-2 and TRBJ2-7; 8 bases agree with TRBD1. The junction had 6 bases not matched to a gene; V was cut back by 0 bases and J by 2 bases. The CDR3 extends over 16 amino acids. Germline CDR1 and CDR2: LGHNA and YNFKEQ. The CDR3 nucleotides are TGTGCCAGCAGCCAAGAGAGCCAGGGGGCCCCCTACGAGCAGTACTTC. This translates into CASSQESQGAPYEQYF.

This clone occurred a few times. The V gene is TRBV14, the J gene TRBJ1-2; 7 nucleotides align to TRBD1. With 0 bases clipped from V and 7 bases from J, the junction kept 14 bases outside the gene matches. The germline V gene encodes CDR1 SGHDN and CDR2 FVKESK. The CDR3 spans 17 residues. CDR3 loop: CASSQEGGARPSSGYTF. The CDR3 region has the DNA TGTGCCAGCAGCCAAGAAGGGGGCGCCCGCCCCTCTAGTGGCTACACCTTC.

The sample holds a few counts of this clone. The V gene is TRBV4-2, the J gene TRBJ1-1; D unclear. The CDR3 spans 12 residues. The germline CDR1 and CDR2 sequences are LGHNA and YNFKEQ. V shed 0 bases and J shed 7 bases, with 6 bases lying between them. CDR3: CASSQDPDEAFF. The CDR3 coding sequence is TGTGCCAGCAGCCAAGATCCAGATGAAGCTTTCTTT.

This chain uses TRBV21-1 with TRBJ2-7. TRBV21-1 is tagged as a pseudogene. CDR3 length equals 18 residues. Written as DNA, the CDR3 is TGTGCCAGCAGCAAACCCAAAAAAACCCCTACACACGGTGACGAGCAGTACTTC. Residues: CASSKPKKTPTHGDEQYF.

This clone was seen a handful of times. The CDR3 nucleotides are TGTGCCAGCAGCCAAGAGGCTAGCGGGGGGCCATACATTCAGTACTTC. This translates into CASSQEASGGPYIQYF. J is TRBJ2-4 and V is TRBV4-2; the match to TRBD2 covers 11 bases. The CDR3 spans 16 residues. V trimming: 0 bases; J trimming: 8 bases; junction bases outside the gene matches: 6. Germline V gene lookup returns CDR1 LGHNA and CDR2 YNFKEQ.

The chain has TRBV4-2 and TRBJ2-1; 10 nucleotides line up with TRBD2. V dropped 0 bases and J dropped 10; count of bases not matched to a gene: 12. CDR1 and CDR2 from the germline V gene are LGHNA and YNFKEQ. The CDR3 has 17 amino acids. The CDR3 is CASSQDGASGGALEQFF. The CDR3 DNA follows: TGTGCCAGCAGCCAAGATGGCGCAAGCGGGGGGGCCCTAGAGCAGTTCTTC.

The genes are TRBV11-1 and TRBJ1-1; a possible D gene is TRBD1 (6 bases). The germline V and J ends were trimmed by 4 bases and 1 base, with 10 bases remaining between them. Germline V lookup: CDR1 SGHAT, CDR2 FQDESV (reference sequence). The CDR3 is 14 amino acids. The CDR3, as DNA: TGTGCCAGCAGCTCTCAGGGGACGAACACTGAAGCTTTCTTT. Its protein is CASSSQGTNTEAFF.

This chain links TRBV4-2 with TRBJ2-7; D possibly matches TRBD1 or TRBD2 (5 bases each). This CDR3 comprises 16 residues. Germline V CDR1 and CDR2: LGHNA, YNFKEQ. Between the trimmed V and J ends, which lost 0 bases and 5 bases, there was a span of 17 bases. CDR3 amino acids: CASSQDGAPGSNEQYF. The DNA of the CDR3 is TGTGCCAGCAGCCAAGATGGGGCTCCGGGGAGCAACGAGCAGTACTTC.

In this sample, this clone is large. The CDR3 loop reads CASSLEGAAGGGDTQYF. The DNA of the CDR3 is TGTGCCAGCAGCTTAGAGGGGGCAGCGGGGGGGGGAGATACGCAGTATTTT. The chain links TRBV11-2 to TRBJ2-3, with 10 bases identical to TRBD2. There are 17 residues in the CDR3. Germline V CDR1 and CDR2: SGHAT, FQNNGV. J lost 5 bases, V lost 0 bases, and 8 bases had no gene match.

The J gene is TRBJ2-7, the V gene TRBV14; D is uncertain. There are 15 residues in the CDR3. Germline CDR1 reads SGHDN; CDR2 reads FVKESK. V lost 3 bases to trimming and J lost 4 bases, with 16 bases between them. The CDR3 coding sequence is TGTGCCAGCAGCCACTCTGCCGGTACCTTTTACGAGCAGTACTTC. Its translation: CASSHSAGTFYEQYF.

V gene TRBV4-2 combines with J gene TRBJ2-1; 7 nucleotides align to TRBD2. V lost 0 bases to trimming and J lost 9 bases; unmatched junction nucleotides: 8. Germline V gene lookup returns CDR1 LGHNA and CDR2 YNFKEQ. This CDR3 contains 15 residues. The CDR3 reads CASSQEGGGGSEQFF. CDR3 nucleotide sequence: TGTGCCAGCAGCCAAGAGGGCGGGGGAGGGAGTGAGCAGTTCTTC.

The rearrangement links TRBV29-1 to TRBJ2-1; D tentatively fits TRBD1 or TRBD2 (6 bases each). The germline V gene has CDR1 SQVTM and CDR2 ANQGSEA. Trimming pared 4 bases from V and 5 bases from J, leaving 15 bases between. This CDR3 has 14 residues. The CDR3 DNA reads TGCAGCGTTGTTCGTTCAGGGGAGGACAATGAGCAGTTCTTC. This translates into CSVVRSGEDNEQFF.

The chain employs TRBV7-2 and TRBJ2-5; a weak D match, TRBD1 (6 bases). This CDR3 has 14 residues. The germline gives CDR1 SGHTA, CDR2 FQGNSA. The V end lost 2 bases, the J end lost 7 bases, and 14 bases lay between the germline ends. CDR3 sequence: CASSLWGQGGTQYF. DNA for the CDR3: TGTGCCAGCAGCTTATGGGGGCAAGGCGGGACCCAGTACTTC.

This clone showed up just a few times. V usage is TRBV7-6 and J usage is TRBJ2-2; D is possibly TRBD1 (5 bases). V lost 4 bases and J lost 0, with 12 bases in between. This CDR3 comprises 16 residues. Germline CDR1 reads SGHVS; CDR2 reads FNYEAQ. CDR3 protein: CASSSEVTANTGELFF. The CDR3 DNA sequence: TGTGCCAGCAGCTCCGAGGTGACAGCGAACACCGGGGAGCTGTTTTTT.

This clone appeared a few times. The genes are TRBV9 and TRBJ2-1; D not resolved. Trimming removed 4 bases at V and 6 bases at J, with 5 bases between. The CDR3 contains 11 residues. Germline V gives CDR1 SGDLS, CDR2 YYNGEE. CDR3 amino acids: CASSSLNEQFF. As DNA, the CDR3 is TGTGCCAGCAGCTCCCTCAATGAGCAGTTCTTC. The variable domain in full, completed from reference TRBV9 and TRBJ2-1, reads DSGVTQTPKHLITATGQRVTLRCSPRSGDLSVYWYQQSLDQGLQFLIQYYNGEERAKGNILERFSAQQFPDLHSELNLSSLELGDSALYFCASSSLNEQFFGPGTRLTVL.

This clone is deemed large. Other DNA sequences in the sample encode the same CDR3. J is TRBJ1-1 and V is TRBV4-2; D is unclear. The CDR3 is made up of 13 amino acids. The V and J ends lost 0 bases and 5 bases respectively, with 7 bases between them. Per the germline V gene, CDR1 is LGHNA and CDR2 is YNFKEQ. The CDR3 DNA reads TGTGCCAGCAGCCAAGAGGCAGGAACTGAAGCTTTCTTT. Protein product: CASSQEAGTEAFF.

V is TRBV7-2 and J is TRBJ2-1, with 10 positions matching TRBD2. The trim removed 3 bases at V and 8 bases at J, leaving 13 bases unmatched. CDR3 length equals 17 residues. CDR1 SGHTA and CDR2 FQGNSA come from the germline V gene. The CDR3 spells CASSFEIAGGGGDEQFF. CDR3 nucleotides: TGTGCCAGCAGCTTCGAGATAGCGGGGGGCGGCGGCGATGAGCAGTTCTTC.

Regarding this clone: Other nucleotide sequences from this sample produce the same CDR3. The chain joins TRBV4-2 to TRBJ1-4; D possibly corresponds to TRBD1 (5 bases). Germline loops: CDR1 LGHNA, CDR2 YNFKEQ. Trimming removed 0 bases at V and 14 bases at J, with 19 bases between. This CDR3 has 15 amino acids. The CDR3 region is CASSQEIGTWGKLFF. CDR3 nucleotide sequence: TGTGCCAGCAGCCAAGAAATAGGGACCTGGGGGAAGCTGTTTTTT.

This clone was recorded a few times. The rearrangement links TRBV4-2 to TRBJ1-5; tentatively, D is TRBD1 (5 bases). Germline CDR1 LGHNA, CDR2 YNFKEQ. This CDR3 contains 17 residues. V lost 0 bases to trimming and J lost 6 bases, with 18 bases between them. CDR3 DNA: TGTGCCAGCAGCCAAGATCTCAGGGAAGGATCGGGTCAGCCCCAGCATTTT. Translation: CASSQDLREGSGQPQHF.

The J gene is TRBJ2-7, the V gene TRBV4-2; D gene unclear. The CDR3 runs to 13 residues. Trimming pared 0 bases from V and 6 bases from J, leaving 9 bases between. The germline V gene encodes CDR1 LGHNA and CDR2 YNFKEQ. CDR3 amino acids: CASSQEKGSEQYF. In nucleotides, the CDR3 is TGTGCCAGCAGCCAAGAAAAGGGTTCCGAGCAGTACTTC.

This CDR3 is CASSQDPLAGGGEQFF. The CDR3 region has the DNA TGCGCCAGCAGCCAAGATCCCCTAGCGGGGGGGGGTGAGCAGTTCTTC. J is TRBJ2-1 and V is TRBV4-3; 12 bases are a match to TRBD2. CDR1 is LGHNA, CDR2 YSLEER, per germline. J gave up 9 bases and V 0 bases, and 6 bases lay outside the gene matches. The CDR3 runs to 16 residues.

By sample fraction, this clone is large. The same CDR3 arises from other DNA sequences in this sample as well. The J gene is TRBJ1-2, the V gene TRBV6-1, with TRBD1 identical over 7 bases. Trimming took 1 base from V and 4 from J; bases not matched to a gene: 0. CDR1 MNHNS and CDR2 SASEGT come from the germline V gene. This CDR3 spans 13 amino acids. CDR3 in DNA: TGTGCCAGCAGTGAAGGACAGGGCTATGGCTACACCTTC. This gives the protein CASSEGQGYGYTF.

The chain uses TRBV6-5 and TRBJ2-3; D is unresolved. The V gene lost 10 bases and the J gene lost 2 bases, with 10 bases spanning the gap. CDR1 and CDR2 from the germline V gene are MNHEY and SVGAGI. The CDR3 spans 12 residues. CDR3 bases: TGTGCCACCCCCCCCATCACAGATACGCAGTATTTT. Its translation is CATPPITDTQYF.

By sample fraction, this clone is large. This chain connects TRBV4-3 to TRBJ2-1; 12 positions agree with TRBD2. The ends lost 0 bases at V and 7 bases at J; junction bases unmatched: 13. Germline lookup yields CDR1 LGHNA and CDR2 YSLEER. The CDR3 runs to 19 residues. The CDR3 DNA follows: TGCGCCAGCAGCCAAGAGCCCCATAAGACTAGCGGGGGCGGGAATGAGCAGTTCTTC. Protein sequence: CASSQEPHKTSGGGNEQFF.

This clone was found a few times. This rearrangement joins TRBV4-2 to TRBJ2-2; D possibly uses TRBD1 or TRBD2 (5 bases each). The CDR3 contains 13 residues. The V gene lost 3 bases and the J gene lost 8 bases, with 10 bases spanning the gap. CDR1 is LGHNA, CDR2 YNFKEQ, per germline. CDR3 nucleotide sequence: TGTGCCAGCAGCCAGCCCGGGACGGGGGAGCTGTTTTTT. Its translation is CASSQPGTGELFF.